The entry below gives a single TCR beta chain sequence along with its context. This clone has a single count. This receptor's antigen is unknown. Within one base of it there is no much larger clone, and no base qualities were kept. The data were obtained in a study of shared clonotypes between healthy human individuals (dated by TCRdb to the early 2020s). Some background on the complete study: The cohort included three men and a couple of women between 18 and 49 years of age. Blood TCR repertoires of roughly five healthy adults were deeply sequenced to estimate repertoire size and the extent of clonotype sharing between individuals. To increase sequencing depth and limit assay-specific biases, TCR repertoire library preparation and sequencing were carried out by different laboratories using diverse techniques. Each donor's leukapheresis produced roughly between roughly 0.9 and 8.9 billion PBMCs.

Healthy HIV-negative adults with no recently reported acute infections or vaccinations were included as donors. All donors were Caucasian adults living in Nashville, Tennessee, USA. For unsorted samples, roughly 81 million PBMCs were counted and genomic DNA was extracted with the QIAamp DNA Blood Mini kit. After blood collection by leukapheresis, PBMCs were isolated using Ficoll-Histopaque density gradient centrifugation and then cryopreserved in the vapor phase of liquid nitrogen. Using the deep immunoSEQ assay, multiplex PCR amplified TCR CDR3 regions from genomic DNA. Genomic DNA extracted from each cell subset was distributed evenly over all wells of several immunoSEQ 96-well plates, and each plate served as one replicate. Each replicate PCR for unsorted PBMC received roughly 290 ng genomic DNA, equal to tens of thousands of T cell genomes. Ten immunoSEQ deep assay plates were used to sequence the unsorted PBMC genomic DNA. The purified libraries were quantified using a Qubit 3.0 fluorometer, sized with a Bioanalyzer 2100, and then quantified again using the KAPA Library Quantification kit. A separate single-read 150-cycle Illumina NextSeq 550 flow cell was used to sequence each immunoSEQ 96-well plate. Regarding the original processing steps: Because only junctional sequences without quality scores were contained in the immunoSEQ output, filtering matching that applied to full-length reads could not be performed. Sequences were annotated with PyIR, a Python wrapper for IgBLAST v1.9, using IMGT germline references to assign V/J genes and CDR3. Reads were removed for weak V/J assignments (E-value above 1e-6), missing CDR3, stop codons, out-of-frame junctions, or ambiguous translated residues. V3J clonotypes were defined as sequences sharing the same inferred V gene, J gene, and CDR3 amino acid sequence. The percentage overlap between two repertoires was calculated by dividing the number of shared unique clonotypes by the size of the smaller repertoire. RTK rarefaction, the Chao1 estimator, and Recon v2.1 estimates of unobserved clonotypes were used to assess repertoire richness. TCRdb mirrors the immuneACCESS table, restricted to in-frame sequences. Some clones are absent from its copies; in checked studies, under half trace to an unresolved V gene, and the reason for the others is unknown. V and J calls and clone size are as listed in that table; D and trimming were resolved from the DNA. This sample holds hundreds of thousands of clones; roughly 79% were observed only once. The top ten clones comprise more than 10% of the sample.

V is cut by 6 bases and J by 6 bases, and the space between the germline ends is 15 bases. CDR1 and CDR2 (LNHDA, SQIVND) derive from the germline V gene (reference sequence). The CDR3 runs 14 residues from the cysteine to the phenylalanine. The DNA shown is the 42-base CDR3, in frame from base 1. General findings and caveats noted by the study authors: Sampling was restricted to blood, and TCR repertoires in tissue are likely to differ from TCR repertoires in blood. Pairwise subsampling led to the expectation that sequencing depth would affect the degree of clonotype sharing among donors. Because the study included only a small number of donors, the genetic and exposure-history diversity represented was limited.

The origin of this receptor is a woman aged 40 to 50 in good health. Some clones in this sample may be carry-over from other donors' samples. The chain was built from TRBV19 and TRBJ2-1; the D segment cannot be called with confidence. Material: PBMCs. The CDR3 here reads CASSRTPQANEQFF. The DNA sequence is TGTGCCAGTAGCCGGACCCCTCAGGCCAATGAGCAGTTCTTC.